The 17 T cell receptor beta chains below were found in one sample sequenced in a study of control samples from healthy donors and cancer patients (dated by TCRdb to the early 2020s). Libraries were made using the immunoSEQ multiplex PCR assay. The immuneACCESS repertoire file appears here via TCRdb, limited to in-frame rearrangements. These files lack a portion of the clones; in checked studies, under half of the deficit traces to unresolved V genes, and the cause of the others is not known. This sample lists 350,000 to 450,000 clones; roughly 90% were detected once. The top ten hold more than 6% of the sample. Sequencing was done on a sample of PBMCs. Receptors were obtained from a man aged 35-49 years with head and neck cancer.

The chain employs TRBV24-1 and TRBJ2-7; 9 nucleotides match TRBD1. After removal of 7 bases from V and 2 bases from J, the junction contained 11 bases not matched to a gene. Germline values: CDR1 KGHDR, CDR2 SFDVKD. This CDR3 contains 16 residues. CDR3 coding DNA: TGTGCCACCAGACGCCACTCGGGACAGGGAACCTACGAGCAGTACTTC. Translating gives CATRRHSGQGTYEQYF.

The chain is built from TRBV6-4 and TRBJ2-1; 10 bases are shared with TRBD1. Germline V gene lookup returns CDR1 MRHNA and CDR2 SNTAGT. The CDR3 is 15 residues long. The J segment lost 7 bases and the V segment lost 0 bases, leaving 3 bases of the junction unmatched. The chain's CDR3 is CASSDSMGQGNEQFF. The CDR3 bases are TGTGCCAGCAGTGACTCAATGGGACAGGGGAATGAGCAGTTCTTC.

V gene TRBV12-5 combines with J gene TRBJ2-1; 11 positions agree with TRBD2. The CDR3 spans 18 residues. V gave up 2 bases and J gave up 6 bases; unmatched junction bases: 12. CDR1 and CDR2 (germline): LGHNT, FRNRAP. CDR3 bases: TGTGCTAGTGGTTTGCCCCCGACTAGCGGGAATCCCAGCAATGAGCAGTTCTTC. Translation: CASGLPPTSGNPSNEQFF. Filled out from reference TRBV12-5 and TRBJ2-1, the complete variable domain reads DARVTQTPRHKVTEMGQEVTMRCQPILGHNTVFWYRQTMMQGLELLAYFRNRAPLDDSGMPKDRFSAEMPDATLATLKIQPSEPRDSAVYFCASGLPPTSGNPSNEQFFGPGTRLTVL.

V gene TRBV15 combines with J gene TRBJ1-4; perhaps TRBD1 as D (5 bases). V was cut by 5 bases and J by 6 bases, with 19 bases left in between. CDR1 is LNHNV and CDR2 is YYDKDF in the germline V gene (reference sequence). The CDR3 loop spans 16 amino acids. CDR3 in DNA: TGTGCCACCAGCGGGGCGGCTCGGCAGGGCCATGAAAAACTGTTTTTT. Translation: CATSGAARQGHEKLFF.

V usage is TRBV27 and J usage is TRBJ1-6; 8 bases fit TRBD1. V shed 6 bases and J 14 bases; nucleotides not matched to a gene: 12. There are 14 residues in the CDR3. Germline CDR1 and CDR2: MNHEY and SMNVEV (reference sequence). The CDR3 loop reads CASSPGQGGRTLHF. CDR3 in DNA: TGTGCCAGCAGCCCCGGACAGGGTGGTCGTACCCTCCACTTT.

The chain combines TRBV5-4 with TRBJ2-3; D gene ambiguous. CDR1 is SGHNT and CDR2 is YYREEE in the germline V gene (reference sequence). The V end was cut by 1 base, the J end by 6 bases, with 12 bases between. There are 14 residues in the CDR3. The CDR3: CASSLSPAPDTQYF. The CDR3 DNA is TGTGCCAGCAGCTTGTCCCCAGCCCCGGATACGCAGTATTTT.

The chain's CDR3 is CATSSGRGIFNEQFF. The CDR3 DNA follows: TGTGCCACCAGCAGTGGGAGGGGGATTTTTAATGAGCAGTTCTTC. The chain recombines TRBV15 with TRBJ2-1; tentatively, D is TRBD2 (7 bases). The CDR3 consists of 15 residues. Trimming took off 3 bases at V and 7 bases at J, with 16 bases between the two ends. Germline-derived CDR1 and CDR2 are LNHNV and YYDKDF (reference sequence). Combining the CDR3 with reference TRBV15 and TRBJ2-1 gives the whole variable domain DAMVIQNPRYQVTQFGKPVTLSCSQTLNHNVMYWYQQKSSQAPKLLFHYYDKDFNNEADTPDNFQSRRPNTSFCFLDIRSPGLGDTAMYLCATSSGRGIFNEQFFGPGTRLTVL.

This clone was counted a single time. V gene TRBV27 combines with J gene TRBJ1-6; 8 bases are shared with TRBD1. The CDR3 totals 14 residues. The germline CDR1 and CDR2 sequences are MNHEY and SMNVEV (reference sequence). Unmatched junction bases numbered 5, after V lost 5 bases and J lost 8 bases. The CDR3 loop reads CASSRTGLDSPLHF. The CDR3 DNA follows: TGTGCCAGCAGTCGGACAGGGTTGGATTCACCCCTCCACTTT.

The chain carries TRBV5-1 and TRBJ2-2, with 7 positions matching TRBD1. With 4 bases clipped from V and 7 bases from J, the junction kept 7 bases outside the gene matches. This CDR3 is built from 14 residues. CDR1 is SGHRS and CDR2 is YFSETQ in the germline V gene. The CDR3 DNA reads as TGCGCCAGCAGCCGCGACAGGGCGATCGGGGAGCTGTTTTTT. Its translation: CASSRDRAIGELFF.

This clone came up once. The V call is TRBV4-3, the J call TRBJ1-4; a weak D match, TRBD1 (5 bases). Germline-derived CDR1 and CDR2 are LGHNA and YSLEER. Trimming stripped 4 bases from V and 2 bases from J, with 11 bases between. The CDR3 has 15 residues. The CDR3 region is CASSPQGLTNEKLFF. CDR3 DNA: TGCGCCAGCAGCCCCCAGGGACTTACTAATGAAAAACTGTTTTTT.

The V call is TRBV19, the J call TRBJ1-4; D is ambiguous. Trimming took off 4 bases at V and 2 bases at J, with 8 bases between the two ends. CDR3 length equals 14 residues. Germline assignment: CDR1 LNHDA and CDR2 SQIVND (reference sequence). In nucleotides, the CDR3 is TGTGCCAGTAGTAAGAGGGAGACTAATGAAAAACTGTTTTTT. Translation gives CASSKRETNEKLFF.

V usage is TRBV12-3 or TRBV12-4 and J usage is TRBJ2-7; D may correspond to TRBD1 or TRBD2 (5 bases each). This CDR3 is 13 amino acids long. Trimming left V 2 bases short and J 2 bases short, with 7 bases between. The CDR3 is CASSLRGPYEQYF. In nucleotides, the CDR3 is TGTGCCAGCAGTTTAAGGGGACCCTACGAGCAGTACTTC.

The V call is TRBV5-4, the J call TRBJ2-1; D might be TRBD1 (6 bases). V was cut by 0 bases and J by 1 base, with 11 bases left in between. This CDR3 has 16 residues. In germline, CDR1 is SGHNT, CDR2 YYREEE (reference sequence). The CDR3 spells CASSLGGQGSYNEQFF. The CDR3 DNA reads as TGTGCCAGCAGCTTGGGGGGGCAGGGTTCCTACAATGAGCAGTTCTTC. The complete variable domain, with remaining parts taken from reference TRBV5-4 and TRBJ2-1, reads ETGVTQSPTHLIKTRGQQVTLRCSSQSGHNTVSWYQQALGQGPQFIFQYYREEENGRGNFPPRFSGLQFPNYSSELNVNALELDDSALYLCASSLGGQGSYNEQFFGPGTRLTVL.

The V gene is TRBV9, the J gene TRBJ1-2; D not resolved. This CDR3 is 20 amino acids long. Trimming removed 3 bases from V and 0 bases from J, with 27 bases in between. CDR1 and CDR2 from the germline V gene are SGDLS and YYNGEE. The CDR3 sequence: CASSGWVVGRTWLANYGYTF. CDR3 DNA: TGTGCCAGCAGCGGTTGGGTGGTAGGGAGGACTTGGCTAGCTAACTATGGCTACACCTTC.

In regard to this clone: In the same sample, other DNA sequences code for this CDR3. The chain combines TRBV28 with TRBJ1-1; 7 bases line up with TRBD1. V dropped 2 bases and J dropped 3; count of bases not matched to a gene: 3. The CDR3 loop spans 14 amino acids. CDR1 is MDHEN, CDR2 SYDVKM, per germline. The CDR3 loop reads CASSLTGVDTEAFF. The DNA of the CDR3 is TGTGCCAGCAGTTTAACAGGGGTCGACACTGAAGCTTTCTTT.

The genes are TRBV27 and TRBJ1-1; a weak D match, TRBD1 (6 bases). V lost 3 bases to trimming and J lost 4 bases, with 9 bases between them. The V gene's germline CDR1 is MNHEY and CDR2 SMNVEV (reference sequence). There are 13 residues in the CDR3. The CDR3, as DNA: TGTGCCAGCAGTTTCGGGGGCGGCACTGAAGCTTTCTTT. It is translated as CASSFGGGTEAFF.

The chain's CDR3 is CATSPSGLGGQPQHF. In DNA form, the CDR3 reads TGTGCCACCAGTCCATCCGGACTCGGGGGGCAGCCCCAGCATTTT. V and J are TRBV24-1 and TRBJ1-5; a weak D match, TRBD1 (5 bases). CDR1 and CDR2 from the germline V gene are KGHDR and SFDVKD. The CDR3 totals 15 residues. Trimming removed 6 bases from V and 7 bases from J, with 18 bases in between.